A selection of T cell receptor beta chains follows, all from one sample in a study of cytomegalovirus exposure and HLA in healthy donors. The table came from immunoSEQ multiplex PCR; TCRdb's copy has only in-frame clones and leaves some out. This sample has fewer than 120,000 clones, with 86% found just once. The sequencing input was PBMCs. These receptors came from a man aged 35 to 55 in good health and CMV-seronegative. Both conserved end residues are part of each CDR3. Fields, in order: V gene, clone size, J gene, D gene, CDR3 protein, CDR3 DNA. The D gene is left open where the match is weak. Clone size is given for some rows only: seen once, a few or many times, or a class if the clone is expanded.

TRBV2,many,TRBJ2-1,TRBD1,CASKNWLDRGPYNEQFF,TGTGCCAGCAAGAACTGGCTTGACAGGGGGCCCTACAATGAGCAGTTCTTC
TRBV28,-,TRBJ1-3,TRBD1,CASIGTGSGNTIYF,TGTGCCAGCATCGGGACAGGGTCTGGAAACACCATATATTTT
TRBV6-5,-,TRBJ2-7,-,CASSYREGSIDEQYF,TGTGCCAGCAGTTACCGCGAAGGGAGTATAGACGAGCAGTACTTC
TRBV6-1,-,TRBJ1-5,-,CASTLTEYGNQPQHF,TGTGCCAGCACCCTGACAGAATATGGCAATCAGCCCCAGCATTTT
TRBV9,-,TRBJ1-1,-,CASSVADVGPRRRMNTEAFF,TGTGCCAGCAGCGTAGCAGATGTGGGGCCACGACGCCGTATGAACACTGAAGCTTTCTTT
TRBV28,-,TRBJ2-4,TRBD2,CASTGTSGGTGKNIQYF,TGTGCCAGCACCGGGACTAGCGGGGGAACGGGCAAAAACATTCAGTACTTC
TRBV2,-,TRBJ1-1,-,CASCSSGVMNTEAFF,TGTGCCAGCTGTTCATCCGGGGTAATGAACACTGAAGCTTTCTTT
TRBV7-2,-,TRBJ2-7,TRBD2,CASSLVGGGPYEQYF,TGTGCCAGCAGCTTAGTAGGCGGGGGGCCCTACGAGCAGTACTTC
TRBV7-9,-,TRBJ2-7,-,CASSLGQGLYF,TGTGCCAGCAGCTTAGGGCAGGGGTTGTACTTC
TRBV6-5,-,TRBJ1-2,-,CASSYRAGEDYGYTF,TGTGCCAGCAGTTACCGAGCAGGGGAAGACTATGGCTACACCTTC
TRBV4-1,-,TRBJ2-7,-,CASRLTLNGGPEQYF,TGCGCCAGCAGGCTTACTTTAAACGGGGGGCCCGAGCAGTACTTC
TRBV5-1,-,TRBJ1-3,-,CASSLRTGSGNTIYF,TGCGCCAGCAGCTTGCGAACAGGGTCTGGAAACACCATATATTTT
TRBV5-4,-,TRBJ1-1,-,CASSYDRITNTEAFF,TGTGCCAGCAGCTACGACAGAATCACGAACACTGAAGCTTTCTTT
TRBV14,-,TRBJ2-7,TRBD1,CASSQDHRRQGPEQYF,TGTGCCAGCAGCCAAGATCACAGGAGACAGGGGCCCGAGCAGTACTTC
TRBV28,few,TRBJ2-2,-,CASSRQRGELFF,TGTGCCAGCAGTCGACAGAGAGGGGAGCTGTTTTTT
TRBV7-2,-,TRBJ2-5,-,CASSSSTRETQYF,TGTGCCAGCAGCTCCTCAACAAGAGAGACCCAGTACTTC
TRBV6-5,-,TRBJ2-2,TRBD2,CASSYWSGGATGELFF,TGTGCCAGCAGTTACTGGAGCGGGGGGGCAACCGGGGAGCTGTTTTTT
TRBV5-5,-,TRBJ2-3,-,CASSLIRVSDTQYF,TGTGCCAGCAGCTTGATCAGGGTATCAGATACGCAGTATTTT
TRBV2,-,TRBJ2-3,-,CASSEVFRGTDTQYF,TGTGCCAGCAGTGAAGTTTTTAGAGGCACAGATACGCAGTATTTT
TRBV5-4,-,TRBJ2-2,TRBD1,CASRMGQGVNTGELFF,TGTGCCAGCAGGATGGGACAGGGGGTGAACACCGGGGAGCTGTTTTTT
TRBV4-1,-,TRBJ1-2,-,CASSQDWAGPPYGYTF,TGCGCCAGCAGCCAAGATTGGGCAGGTCCCCCCTATGGCTACACCTTC
TRBV5-1,-,TRBJ1-4,-,CASRETGWDEKLFF,TGCGCCAGCAGGGAGACCGGGTGGGATGAAAAACTGTTTTTT
TRBV5-1,-,TRBJ1-5,-,CASSFTDSRYQPQHF,TGCGCCAGCAGCTTCACCGACAGTCGGTATCAGCCCCAGCATTTT
TRBV9,once,TRBJ2-5,-,CASSVGKGNQETQYF,TGTGCCAGCAGCGTAGGTAAGGGGAACCAAGAGACCCAGTACTTC
TRBV2,-,TRBJ2-7,TRBD1,CASTGGYEQYF,TGTGCCAGCACAGGGGGCTACGAGCAGTACTTC
TRBV29-1,many,TRBJ1-1,TRBD1,CSVVGQGGWTEAFF,TGCAGCGTTGTGGGACAGGGGGGATGGACTGAAGCTTTCTTT
TRBV9,-,TRBJ2-1,-,CASSVGTEGQQFF,TGTGCCAGCAGCGTCGGGACGGAGGGGCAGCAGTTCTTC
TRBV9,-,TRBJ1-6,TRBD1,CASGQGQGNSPLHF,TGTGCCAGCGGACAGGGACAGGGGAATTCACCCCTCCACTTT
TRBV28,-,TRBJ2-7,TRBD1,CASSTIRDRAHEQYF,TGTGCCAGCAGTACAATCCGGGACAGGGCACACGAGCAGTACTTC
TRBV18,-,TRBJ2-7,-,CASSSRGHSYEQYF,TGTGCCAGCTCATCACGAGGACACTCCTACGAGCAGTACTTC
TRBV7-2,-,TRBJ1-3,TRBD1,CASSSGQSSGNTIYF,TGTGCCAGCAGCTCGGGACAGAGCTCTGGAAACACCATATATTTT
TRBV29-1,-,TRBJ1-1,-,CSARAGYTEAFF,TGCAGCGCCCGAGCGGGATACACTGAAGCTTTCTTT
TRBV5-8,-,TRBJ2-5,-,CASSLFVGAGETQYF,TGTGCCAGCAGCCTTTTCGTGGGGGCCGGGGAGACCCAGTACTTC
TRBV5-4,-,TRBJ1-1,-,CASSSLIPGNNTEAFF,TGTGCCAGCAGCTCTCTTATACCCGGGAACAACACTGAAGCTTTCTTT
TRBV29-1,-,TRBJ1-1,-,CSVDGQRSTEAFF,TGCAGCGTTGACGGACAACGGAGTACTGAAGCTTTCTTT
TRBV7-8,-,TRBJ2-5,-,CASSLALIGDGEMHQETQYF,TGTGCCAGCAGCTTAGCGCTAATAGGTGACGGGGAAATGCACCAAGAGACCCAGTACTTC
TRBV11-2,-,TRBJ1-1,TRBD1,CASSASGGTEAFF,TGTGCCAGCAGCGCCTCAGGGGGCACTGAAGCTTTCTTT
TRBV19,-,TRBJ2-3,TRBD2,CASSMLSGGTDTQYF,TGTGCCAGTAGTATGCTTAGCGGGGGCACAGATACGCAGTATTTT
TRBV7-9,-,TRBJ1-5,-,CASSLIGENQPQHF,TGTGCCAGCAGCTTGATCGGGGAAAATCAGCCCCAGCATTTT
TRBV2,-,TRBJ2-2,TRBD2,CASSVGLVVSAGELFF,TGTGCCAGCAGCGTGGGACTAGTCGTCAGCGCCGGGGAGCTGTTTTTT
TRBV18,-,TRBJ1-1,-,CASSPLGQNTEAFF,TGTGCCAGCTCACCCCTGGGACAGAACACTGAAGCTTTCTTT
TRBV6-1,-,TRBJ2-7,-,CASSDVVQGSEQYF,TGTGCCAGCAGTGACGTGGTTCAGGGAAGCGAGCAGTACTTC
TRBV5-1,-,TRBJ2-2,TRBD1,CASSRSGQGGTGELFF,TGCGCCAGCAGCCGGTCCGGACAGGGCGGCACCGGGGAGCTGTTTTTT
TRBV6-4,-,TRBJ2-3,TRBD2,CASSPLAGARTDTQYF,TGTGCCAGCAGTCCACTAGCGGGGGCCCGCACAGATACGCAGTATTTT
TRBV19,-,TRBJ1-1,-,CASIGPGAYTEAFF,TGTGCCAGTATCGGTCCAGGGGCGTACACTGAAGCTTTCTTT
TRBV14,-,TRBJ2-7,TRBD1,CASSQTRGNEQYF,TGTGCCAGCAGCCAAACCAGGGGGAACGAGCAGTACTTC
TRBV6-6,-,TRBJ2-5,-,CASSYAAQETQYF,TGTGCCAGCAGTTACGCGGCACAAGAGACCCAGTACTTC
TRBV5-4,-,TRBJ2-2,TRBD2,CASSLRGGGAMNTGELFF,TGTGCCAGCAGCCTCCGGGGCGGGGGGGCAATGAACACCGGGGAGCTGTTTTTT
TRBV5-1,-,TRBJ2-1,TRBD2,CASSPLAGGPVEQFF,TGCGCCAGCAGCCCACTAGCGGGGGGCCCGGTTGAGCAGTTCTTC
TRBV5-1,-,TRBJ2-2,-,CASSLSGNAGELFF,TGCGCCAGCAGCTTGTCCGGTAACGCCGGGGAGCTGTTTTTT
TRBV6-5,-,TRBJ1-1,TRBD1,CASTPDRVNNEAFF,TGTGCCAGCACCCCGGACAGGGTAAACAATGAAGCTTTCTTT